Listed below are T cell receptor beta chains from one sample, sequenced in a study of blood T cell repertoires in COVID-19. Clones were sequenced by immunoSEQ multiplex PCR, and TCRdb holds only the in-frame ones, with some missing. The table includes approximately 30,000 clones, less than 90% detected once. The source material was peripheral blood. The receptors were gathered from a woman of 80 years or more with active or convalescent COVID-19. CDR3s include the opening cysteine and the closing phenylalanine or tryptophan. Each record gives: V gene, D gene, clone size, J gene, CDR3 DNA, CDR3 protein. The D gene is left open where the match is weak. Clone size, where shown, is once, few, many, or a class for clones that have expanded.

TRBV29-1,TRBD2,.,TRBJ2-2,TGCAGCGCTGAGACTAGCGGGGGGCTAAACACCGGGGAGCTGTTTTTT,CSAETSGGLNTGELFF
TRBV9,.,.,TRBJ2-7,TGTGCCAGCAGCCCCCGACCAGGTACCTACGAGCAGTACTTC,CASSPRPGTYEQYF
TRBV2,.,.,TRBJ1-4,TGTGCCAGCAGTGTCAGGTTCGCTGAAAAACTGTTTTTT,CASSVRFAEKLFF
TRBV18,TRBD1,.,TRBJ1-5,TGTGCCAGCTCACCACCGGACAGGGGGCTCAATCAGCCCCAGCATTTT,CASSPPDRGLNQPQHF
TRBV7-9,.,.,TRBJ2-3,TGTGCCAGCAGCCTATATGGCGCTAGGACTGCTGCGTCAGATACGCAGTATTTT,CASSLYGARTAASDTQYF
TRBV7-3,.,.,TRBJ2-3,TGTGCCAGCAGCTTATCCGGGGGTTCGCTGGATACGCAGTATTTT,CASSLSGGSLDTQYF
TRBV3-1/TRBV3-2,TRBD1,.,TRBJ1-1,TGTGCCAGCAGCAGTCGACAGGGGAGGGCTTTCTTT,CASSSRQGRAFF
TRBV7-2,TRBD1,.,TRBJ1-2,TGTGCCAGCAGATCGCGGACAGGGCTGAACTATGGCTACACCTTC,CASRSRTGLNYGYTF
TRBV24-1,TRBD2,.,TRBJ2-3,TGTGCCACCAGTGATGCGAGCAGCGGGGGAACCACAGATACGCAGTATTTT,CATSDASSGGTTDTQYF
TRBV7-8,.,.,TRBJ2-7,TGTGCCAGCAGCTTAGGAGGAACCTACGAGCAGTACTTC,CASSLGGTYEQYF
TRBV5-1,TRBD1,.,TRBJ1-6,TGCGCCAGCAGCTTAGGGGGCTGGAATTCACCCCTCCACTTT,CASSLGGWNSPLHF
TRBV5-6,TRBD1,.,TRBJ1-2,TGTGCCACTCTTCCACAGGGGGACTATGGCTACACCTTC,CATLPQGDYGYTF
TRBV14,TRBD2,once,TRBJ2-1,TGTGCCAGCAGCCAAGATCCACGGGGGGGCTCTTATCGCGTCAATGAGCAGTTCTTC,CASSQDPRGGSYRVNEQFF
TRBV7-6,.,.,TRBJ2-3,TGTGCCAGCAGCCGCACTCCTGGTAGCACAGATACGCAGTATTTT,CASSRTPGSTDTQYF
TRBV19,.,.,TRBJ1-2,TGTGCCAGTAGTATGTGGGGTCTAGGACAGCTCAACTATGGCTACACCTTC,CASSMWGLGQLNYGYTF
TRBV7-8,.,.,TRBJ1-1,TGTGCCAGCAGCTTAGTGCAGGTGGAGAACACTGAAGCTTTCTTT,CASSLVQVENTEAFF
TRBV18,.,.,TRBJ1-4,TGTGCCAGCTCACCGGTTGGACAGACTAATGAAAAACTGTTTTTT,CASSPVGQTNEKLFF
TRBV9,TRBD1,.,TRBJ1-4,TGTGCCAGCAGCGTAGAGACAGGGAAGAACGAAAAACTGTTTTTT,CASSVETGKNEKLFF
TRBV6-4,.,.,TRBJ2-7,TGTGCCAGCATAGGAGCATGGAAGGGGTCCTACGAGCAGTACTTC,CASIGAWKGSYEQYF
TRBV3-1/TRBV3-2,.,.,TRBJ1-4,TGTGCCAGCAGCCAACTTACAGGCCATGCAACTAATGAAAAACTGTTTTTT,CASSQLTGHATNEKLFF
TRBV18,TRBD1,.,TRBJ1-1,TGTGCCAGCTCACCAGGACAGGGGGGGAACACTGAAGCTTTCTTT,CASSPGQGGNTEAFF